This TCR beta chain was identified during a study of T cell responses to AZD1222 COVID-19 vaccine. Across the study: Samples with a second dose at about 4 or about 12 weeks were pooled together. Study results and caveats: Donor demographics were predominantly white British with a female majority; clonal diversity may be underestimated. Only a handful of AZD1222 recipients were seropositive at baseline.

Produced via immunoSEQ multiplex PCR; TCRdb's table is partial and in-frame only. Of around 110,000 clones listed, around nine tenths are singletons. Comments on this clone: The antigen is undetermined.

The CDR3 extends over 16 amino acids. Per germline, CDR1 MDHEN and CDR2 SYDVKM. Trimming at V came to 1 base and at J to 6 bases, leaving 9 bases not matched to a gene. The chain is built from TRBV28 and TRBJ1-2; 9 bases map to TRBD1. This TCR derives from an adult in good health. This material consisted of peripheral blood, taken on day 0 of AZD1222 vaccination. The CDR3 here is CASSLFPGDRVDGYTF. The CDR3, as DNA: TGTGCCAGCAGTTTATTTCCGGGGGACAGGGTAGATGGCTACACCTTC.